This T cell receptor beta chain was recorded in a study of T cells after yellow fever vaccination. This clonotype was counted at least ten times. Its antigen is unknown. General study points: Sorted repertoires could include abundant contaminating clonotypes from bulk cells. Compared with primary, the secondary response was weaker and peaked at day 5, not 15.

In TCRdb, the 5' RACE reads were re-called with MiXCR into one record per CDR3 protein. The sample lists more than 350,000 distinct CDR3 sequences; around 10% were seen once. This CDR3 region has 14 residues. Germline V gives CDR1 SEHNR, CDR2 FQNEAQ (reference sequence). With V trimmed by 6 bases and J by 3 bases, 4 bases remained unmatched. This specimen consisted of PBMCs, obtained on the day of the first yellow fever vaccination. This receptor was taken from a man aged 18 to 30 who received the YFV17D yellow fever vaccine. The rearrangement uses TRBV7-9 and TRBJ2-2; 7 bases fit TRBD1. The CDR3 nucleotides are TGTGCCAGCAGTTACGACAGGGACACCGGGGAGCTGTTTTTT. This sequence encodes CASSYDRDTGELFF.